One sample yielded the 14 T cell receptor beta chains listed below, sequenced in a study of cytomegalovirus exposure and HLA in healthy donors. The repertoire was sequenced with immunoSEQ multiplex PCR; TCRdb's copy has only in-frame clones and lacks some. The table lists roughly 330,000 clones, roughly 87% of them singletons. The sample was PBMCs. These receptors were taken from a woman between 25 and 40 years old in good health and CMV-seropositive.

The CDR3 sequence is CASSPQGADYGYTF. The CDR3, as DNA: TGTGCCAGCAGCCCCCAGGGGGCTGACTATGGCTACACCTTC. This chain connects TRBV7-9 to TRBJ1-2, with 8 bases matching TRBD1. J lost 3 bases, V lost 5 bases, and 5 bases had no gene match. Germline V gene sequence: CDR1 SEHNR, CDR2 FQNEAQ (reference sequence). The CDR3 runs to 14 residues.

In regard to this clone: One end of the junction fails to match germline, which may point to a read error. The genes are TRBV11-3 and TRBJ1-5; maybe TRBD1 (5 bases). CDR3 length equals 14 residues. CDR1 is SGHNT and CDR2 is YENEEA in the germline V gene. CDR3: CASSLGGGDQAQHF. The CDR3 region has the DNA TGTGCCAGCAGCTTAGGGGGAGGGGATCAGGCCCAGCATTTT.

V is TRBV25-1 and J is TRBJ2-7; D could derive from TRBD1 or TRBD2 (5 bases each). Germline V gives CDR1 MGHDK, CDR2 SYGVNS. Trimming stripped 3 bases from V and 3 bases from J, with 6 bases between. This CDR3 comprises 12 residues. CDR3 amino acids: CASSEGVYEQYF. The CDR3 DNA reads as TGTGCCAGCAGTGAGGGGGTCTACGAGCAGTACTTC.

The rearrangement joins TRBV5-1 to TRBJ2-2; D is perhaps TRBD2 (7 bases). Trimming took 3 bases from V and 2 from J, leaving 14 bases between them. The CDR3 totals 16 residues. Germline V gives CDR1 SGHRS, CDR2 YFSETQ. CDR3 in DNA: TGCGCCAGCAGCTCGAGGGGGGGCTCAAACACCGGGGAGCTGTTTTTT. It yields the protein CASSSRGGSNTGELFF. The variable domain in full, completed from reference TRBV5-1 and TRBJ2-2, reads KAGVTQTPRYLIKTRGQQVTLSCSPISGHRSVSWYQQTPGQGLQFLFEYFSETQRNKGNFPGRFSGRQFSNSRSEMNVSTLELGDSALYLCASSSRGGSNTGELFFGEGSRLTVL.

There are a few counts of this clone. The V and J genes are TRBV15 and TRBJ2-1, with D unclear. CDR1 is LNHNV, CDR2 YYDKDF, per germline (reference sequence). The length of the CDR3 is 14 residues. Trimming shortened V by 0 bases and J by 3 bases, and 6 bases separated the two germline ends. This chain's CDR3 is CATSRETDYNEQFF. CDR3 nucleotide sequence: TGTGCCACCAGCAGAGAAACAGACTACAATGAGCAGTTCTTC.

The rearrangement links TRBV30 to TRBJ1-6; TRBD1 matches 7 bases. Germline V gene data show CDR1 as GTSNPN and CDR2 as SVGIG (reference sequence). This CDR3 is built from 13 residues. V lost 7 bases, J lost 6 bases, and 6 bases stayed unmatched. The chain's CDR3 is CASQGVGNSPLHF. CDR3 nucleotides: TGTGCCTCTCAGGGGGTAGGTAATTCACCCCTCCACTTT.

The table lists this clone with a count of one. This chain connects TRBV5-4 to TRBJ2-3; 7 bases map to TRBD2. Germline values: CDR1 SGHNT, CDR2 YYREEE (reference sequence). The CDR3 consists of 16 residues. V was clipped by 1 base and J by 4 bases; unmatched bases: 9. Written as DNA, the CDR3 is TGTGCCAGCAGCTTGTTTTCGGGAGGAGTCCCAGATACGCAGTATTTT. Protein sequence: CASSLFSGGVPDTQYF.

This clone was found many times. The rearrangement uses TRBV27 and TRBJ2-4, with D perhaps matching TRBD2 (5 bases). The CDR3 sequence is 15 residues long. Looked up from germline, CDR1 is MNHEY and CDR2 is SMNVEV (reference sequence). The V gene lost 2 bases and the J gene lost 1 base, with 9 bases spanning the gap. CDR3 sequence reads: CASSLEGNAKNIQYF. CDR3 DNA: TGTGCCAGCAGTTTAGAGGGTAATGCCAAAAACATTCAGTACTTC.

This chain uses TRBV11-2 with TRBJ2-7; D may be TRBD2 (6 bases). This CDR3 has 14 amino acids. The germline CDR1 and CDR2 sequences are SGHAT and FQNNGV. Trimming left V 8 bases short and J 2 bases short, with 16 bases between. CDR3 protein: CASELKWGAYEQYF. The DNA for the CDR3 is TGTGCCAGCGAGCTAAAATGGGGGGCCTACGAGCAGTACTTC. Drawing the rest from reference TRBV11-2 and TRBJ2-7, the complete variable domain is EAGVAQSPRYKIIEKRQSVAFWCNPISGHATLYWYQQILGQGPKLLIQFQNNGVVDDSQLPKDRFSAERLKGVDSTLKIQPAKLEDSAVYLCASELKWGAYEQYFGPGTRLTVT.

With regard to this clone: The DNA is left out, because the CDR3 cannot be placed on it with certainty; the CDR3 is given as TCRdb lists it. The V gene is TRBV27, the J gene TRBJ2-1. The germline gives CDR1 MNHEY, CDR2 SMNVEV (reference sequence). Ends included, the CDR3 has 12 residues. The CDR3 here is CASSSSIIEQFF.

The chain uses TRBV30 and TRBJ1-2; tentatively, D is TRBD1 (6 bases). Germline loops: CDR1 GTSNPN, CDR2 SVGIG (reference sequence). Trimming removed 8 bases from V and 3 bases from J, with 10 bases in between. This CDR3 is built from 11 residues. CDR3 residues: CAGGTYYGYTF. The CDR3 nucleotides are TGTGCCGGAGGGACATACTATGGCTACACCTTC.

The V call is TRBV9, the J call TRBJ2-7; 9 bases fit TRBD1. V shed 0 bases, J shed 1 base, and the junction held 5 bases outside the gene matches. The CDR3 runs to 16 residues. Per germline, CDR1 SGDLS and CDR2 YYNGEE. The CDR3 loop reads CASSVGGGQGSYEQYF. In DNA form, the CDR3 reads TGTGCCAGCAGCGTAGGGGGCGGACAGGGGTCCTACGAGCAGTACTTC.

Of note for this clone: One end of the junction does not line up with germline, which may come from a read error. The chain joins TRBV25-1 to TRBJ2-1; D not resolved. CDR1 and CDR2 (germline): MGHDK, SYGVNS. This CDR3 comprises 11 residues. CDR3 nucleotides: TGTGCCAGCACTTCCTACTATGAGCAGTTCTTC. It encodes CASTSYYEQFF. Full variable domain (rest looked up from reference TRBV25-1 and TRBJ2-1): EADIYQTPRYLVIGTGKKITLECSQTMGHDKMYWYQQDPGMELHLIHYSYGVNSTEKGDLSSESTVSRIRTEHFPLTLESARPSHTSQYLCASTSYYEQFFGPGTRLTVL.

In its sample, this clone was seen once. The chain recombines TRBV15 with TRBJ2-5; 12 bases line up with TRBD2. The CDR3 runs 18 residues. The trim removed 1 base at V and 4 bases at J, leaving 10 bases unmatched. Germline CDR1 reads LNHNV; CDR2 reads YYDKDF (reference sequence). CDR3 loop: CATSRGTPPGLAGETQYF. The DNA for the CDR3 is TGTGCCACCAGCAGAGGGACCCCCCCGGGACTAGCGGGAGAGACCCAGTACTTC.